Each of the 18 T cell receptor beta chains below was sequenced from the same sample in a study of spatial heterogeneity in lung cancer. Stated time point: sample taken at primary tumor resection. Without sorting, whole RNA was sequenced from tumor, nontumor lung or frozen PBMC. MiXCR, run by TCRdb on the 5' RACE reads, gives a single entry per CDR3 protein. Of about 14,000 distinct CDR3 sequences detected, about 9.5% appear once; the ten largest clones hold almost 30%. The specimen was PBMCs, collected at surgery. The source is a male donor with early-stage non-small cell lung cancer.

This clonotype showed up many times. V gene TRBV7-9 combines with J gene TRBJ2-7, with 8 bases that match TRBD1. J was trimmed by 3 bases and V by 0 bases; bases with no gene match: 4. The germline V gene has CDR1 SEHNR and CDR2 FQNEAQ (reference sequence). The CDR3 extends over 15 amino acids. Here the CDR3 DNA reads TGTGCCAGCAGCTTAGCGCGAGACAGGGGCTACGAGCAGTACTTC. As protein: CASSLARDRGYEQYF.

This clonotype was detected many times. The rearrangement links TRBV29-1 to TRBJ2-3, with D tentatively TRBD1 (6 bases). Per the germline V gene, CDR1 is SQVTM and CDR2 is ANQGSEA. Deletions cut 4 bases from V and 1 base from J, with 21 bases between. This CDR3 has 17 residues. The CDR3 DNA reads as TGCAGCGTTGGGGGGATGCTGGTAGGGACACGCACAGATACGCAGTATTTT. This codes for CSVGGMLVGTRTDTQYF.

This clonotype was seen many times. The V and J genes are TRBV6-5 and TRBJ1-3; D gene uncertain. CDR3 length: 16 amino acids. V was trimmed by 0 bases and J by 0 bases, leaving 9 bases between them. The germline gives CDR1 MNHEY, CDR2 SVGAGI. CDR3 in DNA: TGTGCCAGCAGTTACTCGAGTGTGAGCTCTGGAAACACCATATATTTT. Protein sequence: CASSYSSVSSGNTIYF.

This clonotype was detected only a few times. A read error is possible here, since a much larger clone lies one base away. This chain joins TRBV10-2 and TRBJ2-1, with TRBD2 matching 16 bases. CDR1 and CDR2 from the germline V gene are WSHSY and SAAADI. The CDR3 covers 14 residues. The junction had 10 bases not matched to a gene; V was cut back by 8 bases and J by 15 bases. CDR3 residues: CASWGLAGGPAPFF. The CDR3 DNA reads TGCGCCAGCTGGGGACTAGCGGGAGGGCCCGCCCCGTTCTTC.

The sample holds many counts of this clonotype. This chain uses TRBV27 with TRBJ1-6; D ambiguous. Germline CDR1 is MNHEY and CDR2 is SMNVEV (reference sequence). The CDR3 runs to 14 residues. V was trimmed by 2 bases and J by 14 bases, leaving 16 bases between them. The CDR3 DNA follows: TGTGCCAGCAGTTTAGGGTCGGCTGCCCGGGCCCTCCACTTT. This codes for CASSLGSAARALHF.

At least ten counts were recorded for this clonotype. The CDR3 DNA reads TGCAGTGCTAGCGGCTCAGGGGGCATCACTGAAGCTTTCTTT. As protein: CSASGSGGITEAFF. The chain is built from TRBV20-1 and TRBJ1-1, with TRBD1 matching over 8 bases. J gave up 4 bases and V 3 bases, and 7 bases lay outside the gene matches. This CDR3 spans 14 amino acids. Germline V gene data show CDR1 as DFQATT and CDR2 as SNEGSKA (reference sequence).

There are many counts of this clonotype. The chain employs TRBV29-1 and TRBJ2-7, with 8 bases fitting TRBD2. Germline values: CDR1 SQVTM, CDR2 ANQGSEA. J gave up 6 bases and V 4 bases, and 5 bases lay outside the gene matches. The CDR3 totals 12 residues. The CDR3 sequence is CSVGAAGAEQYF. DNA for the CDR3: TGCAGCGTTGGGGCAGCGGGAGCCGAGCAGTACTTC.

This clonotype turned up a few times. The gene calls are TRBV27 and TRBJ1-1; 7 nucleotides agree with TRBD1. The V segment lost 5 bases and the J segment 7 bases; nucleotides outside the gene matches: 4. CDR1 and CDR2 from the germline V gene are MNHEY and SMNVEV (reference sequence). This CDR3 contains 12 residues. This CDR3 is CASSPQGVEAFF. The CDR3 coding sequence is TGTGCCAGCAGTCCTCAGGGGGTTGAAGCTTTCTTT.

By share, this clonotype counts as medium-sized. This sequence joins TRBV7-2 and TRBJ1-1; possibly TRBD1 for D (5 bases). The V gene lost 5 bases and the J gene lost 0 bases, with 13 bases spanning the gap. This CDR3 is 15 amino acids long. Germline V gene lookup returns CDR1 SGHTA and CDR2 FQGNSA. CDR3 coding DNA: TGTGCCAGCAGCCCCCCGGGACGAATGAACACTGAAGCTTTCTTT. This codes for CASSPPGRMNTEAFF.

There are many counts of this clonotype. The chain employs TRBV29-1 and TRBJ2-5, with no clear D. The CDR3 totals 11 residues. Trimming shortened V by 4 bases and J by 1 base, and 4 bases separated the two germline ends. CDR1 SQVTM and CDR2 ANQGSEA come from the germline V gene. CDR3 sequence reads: CSVAGQETQYF. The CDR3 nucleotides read TGCAGCGTTGCTGGCCAAGAGACCCAGTACTTC.

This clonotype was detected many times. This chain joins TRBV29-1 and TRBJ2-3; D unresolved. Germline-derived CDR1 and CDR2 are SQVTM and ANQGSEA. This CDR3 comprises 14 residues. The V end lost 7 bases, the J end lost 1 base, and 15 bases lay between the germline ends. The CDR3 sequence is CSGRTTWGTDTQYF. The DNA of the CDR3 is TGCAGCGGACGCACAACCTGGGGCACAGATACGCAGTATTTT.

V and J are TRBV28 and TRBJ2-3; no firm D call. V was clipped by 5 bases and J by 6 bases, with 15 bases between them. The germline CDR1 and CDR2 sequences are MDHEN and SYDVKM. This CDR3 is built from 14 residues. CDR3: CASSPAPRADTQYF. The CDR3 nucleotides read TGTGCCAGCAGTCCAGCTCCTAGAGCTGATACGCAGTATTTT.

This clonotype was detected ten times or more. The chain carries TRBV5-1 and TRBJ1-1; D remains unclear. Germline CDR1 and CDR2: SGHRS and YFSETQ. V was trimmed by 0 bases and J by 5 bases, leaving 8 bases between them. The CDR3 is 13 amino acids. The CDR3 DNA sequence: TGCGCCAGCAGCTTGGAACTCGGGACTGAAGCTTTCTTT. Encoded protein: CASSLELGTEAFF.

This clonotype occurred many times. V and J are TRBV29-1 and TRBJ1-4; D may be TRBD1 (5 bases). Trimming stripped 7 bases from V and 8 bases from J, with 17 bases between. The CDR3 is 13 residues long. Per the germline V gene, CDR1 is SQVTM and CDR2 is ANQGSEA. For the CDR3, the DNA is TGCAGCGCTGGACACCTCGAGGCGGAAAAACTGTTTTTT. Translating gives CSAGHLEAEKLFF. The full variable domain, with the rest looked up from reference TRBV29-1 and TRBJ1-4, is SAVISQKPSRDICQRGTSLTIQCQVDSQVTMMFWYRQQPGQSLTLIATANQGSEATYESGFVIDKFPISRPNLTFSTLTVSNMSPEDSSIYLCSAGHLEAEKLFFGSGTQLSVL.

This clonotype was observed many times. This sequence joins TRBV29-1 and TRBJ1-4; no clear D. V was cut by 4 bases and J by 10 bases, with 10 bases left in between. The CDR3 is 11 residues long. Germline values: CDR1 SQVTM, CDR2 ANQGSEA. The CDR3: CSVVLGLKLFF. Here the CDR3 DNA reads TGCAGCGTTGTTCTTGGGCTAAAACTGTTTTTT.

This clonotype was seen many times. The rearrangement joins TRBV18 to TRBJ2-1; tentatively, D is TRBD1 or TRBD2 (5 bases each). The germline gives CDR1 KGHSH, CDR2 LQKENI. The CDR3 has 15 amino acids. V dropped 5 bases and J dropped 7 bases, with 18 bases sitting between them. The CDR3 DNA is TGTGCCAGCTCATCTGACAGTCTGGAGGTGAATGAGCAGTTCTTC. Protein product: CASSSDSLEVNEQFF.

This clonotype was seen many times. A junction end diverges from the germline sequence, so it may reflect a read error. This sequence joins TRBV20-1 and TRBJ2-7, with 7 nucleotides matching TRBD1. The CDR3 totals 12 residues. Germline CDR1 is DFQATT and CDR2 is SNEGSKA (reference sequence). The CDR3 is CSARDRGGSPTF. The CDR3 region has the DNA TGCAGTGCTAGAGATCGAGGGGGCTCGCCAACTTTC.

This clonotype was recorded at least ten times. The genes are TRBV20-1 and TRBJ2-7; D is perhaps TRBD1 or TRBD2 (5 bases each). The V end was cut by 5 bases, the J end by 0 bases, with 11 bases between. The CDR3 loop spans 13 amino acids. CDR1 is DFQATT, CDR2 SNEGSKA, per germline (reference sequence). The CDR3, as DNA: TGCAGTGCTCCGGGACCCTCCTCCTACGAGCAGTACTTC. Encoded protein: CSAPGPSSYEQYF.